This TCR beta chain was recovered during a study of blood T cell repertoires in COVID-19. Study overall: PBMCs, B-cell-depleted T cells, or T cells were the source of the cDNA or gDNA that made up the material.

Some clones are missing from TCRdb's copy, which holds only in-frame ones; the method was immunoSEQ multiplex PCR. The sample yields 70,000 to 95,000 clones, about 89% seen once. This clonotype was obtained from a man aged 45-65 years with COVID-19, enrolled during active disease. Sequencing was done on a sample of peripheral blood.

The chain's CDR3 is CASSTLQGARVAEAFF. CDR3 DNA sequence: TGTGCCAGTAGTACCTTACAGGGGGCGCGGGTAGCTGAAGCTTTCTTT. The rearrangement joins TRBV19 to TRBJ1-1; 9 bases are a match to TRBD1. Per germline, CDR1 LNHDA and CDR2 SQIVND (reference sequence). This CDR3 is built from 16 residues. V lost 4 bases and J lost 6; bases outside the gene matches: 12.